These T cell receptor beta chains were read from a single sample in a study of beta chain features in type 1 diabetes. Only in-frame clones appear in the TCRdb table, and some are missing; sequencing was by immunoSEQ multiplex PCR. This sample has roughly 500,000 clones; around 30% occur once, and the top ten carry about 0.065%. Sequenced input: naive CD4+ T cells from blood. These receptors came from a man aged 18 to 30 in good health. The CDR3 runs from the conserved cysteine through the conserved F or W. The order of the fields is D gene, clone size, J gene, V gene, CDR3 protein, CDR3 DNA. The D gene is left open where the match is weak. The listing skips clone size in some rows; elsewhere it reads once, few, many or a size class.

TRBD2,.,TRBJ2-1,TRBV25-1,CASSELGGSNLQFF,TGTGCCAGCAGTGAATTGGGGGGGAGCAACTTACAGTTCTTC
.,.,TRBJ2-7,TRBV7-2,CASSLGGAAYEQYF,TGTGCCAGCAGCTTAGGTGGGGCTGCCTACGAGCAGTACTTC
TRBD2,.,TRBJ2-5,TRBV9,CASSVVPGGGQETQYF,TGTGCCAGCAGCGTAGTACCCGGCGGGGGCCAAGAGACCCAGTACTTC
TRBD2,.,TRBJ2-5,TRBV4-2,CASSQGFAGGETQYF,TGTGCCAGCAGCCAAGGGTTCGCGGGAGGAGAGACCCAGTACTTC
.,.,TRBJ1-1,TRBV29-1,CSVDFRTALTEAFF,TGCAGCGTTGACTTCCGGACAGCGCTCACTGAAGCTTTCTTT
TRBD2,.,TRBJ2-3,TRBV10-3,CAIRGTSGSTDTQYF,TGTGCCATCAGGGGGACTAGCGGGAGCACAGATACGCAGTATTTT
.,.,TRBJ1-1,TRBV7-9,CASRSSTEAFF,TGTGCCAGCAGGTCGAGCACTGAAGCTTTCTTT
.,.,TRBJ2-1,TRBV12-5,CASGTAHDRPYNEQFF,TGTGCTAGTGGTACCGCACACGATCGCCCCTACAATGAGCAGTTCTTC
.,few,TRBJ2-5,TRBV5-6,CASSLTTRAGETQYF,TGTGCCAGCAGCTTAACGACCCGGGCGGGGGAGACCCAGTACTTC
TRBD2,.,TRBJ2-2,TRBV7-9,CASSLLAEERGNGELFF,TGTGCCAGCAGCCTCCTAGCGGAAGAGCGGGGGAACGGGGAGCTGTTTTTT
TRBD1,.,TRBJ2-7,TRBV19,CASSITGEAREQYF,TGTGCCAGTAGTATTACAGGGGAAGCACGCGAGCAGTACTTC
TRBD1,.,TRBJ2-1,TRBV14,CASSQAGTGSYNEQFF,TGTGCCAGCAGCCAAGCGGGGACAGGATCCTACAATGAGCAGTTCTTC
.,.,TRBJ2-5,TRBV4-3,CASSQDTGTQYF,TGCGCCAGCAGCCAAGATACGGGGACCCAGTACTTC
TRBD2,.,TRBJ2-1,TRBV14,CASSQPGTSAYNEQFF,TGTGCCAGCAGCCAACCCGGGACTAGCGCATACAATGAGCAGTTCTTC
.,few,TRBJ1-5,TRBV30,CAWSRSNQPQHF,TGTGCCTGGAGCAGGAGCAATCAGCCCCAGCATTTT
.,.,TRBJ2-1,TRBV6-5,CASSYRVQGVNEQFF,TGTGCCAGCAGTTACCGAGTGCAGGGCGTCAATGAGCAGTTCTTC